This T cell receptor beta chain emerged from a study of blood T cell repertoires in COVID-19. Study-level background: Acute and convalescent COVID-19 samples came from the United States, Italy and Spain.

Some clones are missing from TCRdb's copy, which holds only in-frame ones; the method was immunoSEQ multiplex PCR. In the table there are some 74,000 clones, around 88% of which are singletons. This TCR was recovered from an elderly woman with acute or convalescent COVID-19. The material sequenced was peripheral blood.

The CDR3 protein is CASSPRDRDSPLHF. The CDR3 DNA is TGTGCCAGCTCACCCCGGGACAGGGATTCACCCCTCCACTTT. The chain recombines TRBV18 with TRBJ1-6; 9 bases align to TRBD1. V was pared by 3 bases and J by 8 bases, with 2 bases of the junction left unmatched. The germline CDR1 and CDR2 sequences are KGHSH and LQKENI. This CDR3 is 14 amino acids long.